This entry features one T cell receptor (beta chain) sequence. The antigen remains undetermined. This record comes from a study of cytomegalovirus exposure and HLA in healthy donors. Overall study results and limits: Productive rates of about 87% or about 30% were seen for most TCR beta V segments in an earlier analysis. A later examination showed that TCR association rates differed by HLA locus, with DRB1 most and HLA-C fewest. Reported findings show TCR beta sequences accurately forecast HLA-A and HLA-B alleles in most subjects. Later work showed greater clonal expansion in HLA-associated TCR beta chains than in equally common others.

The CDR3 consists of 12 residues. PCR was performed using 60 Vbeta and 13 Jbeta primers. Libraries were prepared by immunoSEQ multiplex PCR; TCRdb keeps only in-frame clonotypes and omits some of them. Seen here are roughly 130,000 clones, 65% to 85% observed once, and the top ten hold 0.95% to 1.5%. The chain combines TRBV21-1 with TRBJ1-1. TRBV21-1 is deemed a pseudogene. What was sequenced was PBMCs. The TCR was taken from a boy aged 5-17 years in good health and CMV-seronegative. CDR3: CASSSMGRGAFF. The CDR3 DNA reads TGTGCCAGCAGCAGTATGGGGAGGGGGGCTTTCTTT.